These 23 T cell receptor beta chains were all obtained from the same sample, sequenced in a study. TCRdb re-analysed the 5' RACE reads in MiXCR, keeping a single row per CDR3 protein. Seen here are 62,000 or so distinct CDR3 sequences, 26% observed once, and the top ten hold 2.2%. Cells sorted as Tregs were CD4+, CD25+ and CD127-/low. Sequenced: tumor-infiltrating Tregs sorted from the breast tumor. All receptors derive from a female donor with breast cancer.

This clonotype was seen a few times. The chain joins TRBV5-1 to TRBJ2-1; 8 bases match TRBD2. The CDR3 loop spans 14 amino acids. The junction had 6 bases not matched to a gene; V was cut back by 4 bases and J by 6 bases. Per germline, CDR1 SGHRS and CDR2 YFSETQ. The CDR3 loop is CASSREGLGNEQFF. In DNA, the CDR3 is TGCGCCAGCAGCCGGGAGGGCCTGGGCAATGAGCAGTTCTTC.

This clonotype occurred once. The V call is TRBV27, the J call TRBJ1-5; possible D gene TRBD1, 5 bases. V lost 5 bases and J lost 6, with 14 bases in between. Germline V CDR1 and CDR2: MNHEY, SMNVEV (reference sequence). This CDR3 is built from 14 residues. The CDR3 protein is CASSAPGGGQPQHF. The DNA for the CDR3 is TGTGCCAGCAGTGCCCCGGGGGGGGGTCAGCCCCAGCATTTT.

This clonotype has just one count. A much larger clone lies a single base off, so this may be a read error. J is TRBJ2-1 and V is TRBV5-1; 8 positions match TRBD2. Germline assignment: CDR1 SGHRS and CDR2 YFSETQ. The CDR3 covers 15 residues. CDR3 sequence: CAGSMTSVSYNEQFF. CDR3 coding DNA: TGCGCCGGCAGCATGACTAGCGTCTCCTACAATGAGCAGTTCTTC.

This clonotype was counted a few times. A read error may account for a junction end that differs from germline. The CDR3: CAISGTSGTDTPYF. The CDR3, as DNA: TGTGCCATCAGTGGTACCAGCGGCACAGATACGCCGTATTTT. The J gene is TRBJ2-3, the V gene TRBV10-3; a possible D gene is TRBD2 (5 bases). The CDR3 has 14 residues. Germline assignment: CDR1 ENHRY and CDR2 SYGVKD.

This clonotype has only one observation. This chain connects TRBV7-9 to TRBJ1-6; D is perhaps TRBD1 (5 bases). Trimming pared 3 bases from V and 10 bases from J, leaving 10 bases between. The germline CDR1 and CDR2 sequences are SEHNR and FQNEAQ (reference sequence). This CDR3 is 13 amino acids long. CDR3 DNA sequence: TGTGCCAGCAGCTTCGACAGCGGGTCACCCCTCCACTTT. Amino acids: CASSFDSGSPLHF.

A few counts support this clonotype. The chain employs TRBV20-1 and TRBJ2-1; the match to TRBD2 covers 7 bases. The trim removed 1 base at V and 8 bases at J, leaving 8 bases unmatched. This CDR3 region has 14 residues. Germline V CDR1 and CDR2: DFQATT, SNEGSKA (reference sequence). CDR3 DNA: TGCAGTGCTAGAGGGACTAGGGCTTTGGATGAGCAGTTCTTC. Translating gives CSARGTRALDEQFF.

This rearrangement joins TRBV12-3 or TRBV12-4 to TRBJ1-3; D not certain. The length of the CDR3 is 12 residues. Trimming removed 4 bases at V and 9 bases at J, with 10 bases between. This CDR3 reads CASSSVWSTIYF. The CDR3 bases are TGTGCCAGCAGTTCGGTCTGGTCCACCATATATTTT.

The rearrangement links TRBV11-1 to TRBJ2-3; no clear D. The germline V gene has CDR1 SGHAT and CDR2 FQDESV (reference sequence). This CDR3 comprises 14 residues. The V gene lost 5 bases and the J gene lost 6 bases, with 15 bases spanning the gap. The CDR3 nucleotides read TGTGCCAGCAGCCCGACCCCCGAGTTGGATACGCAGTATTTT. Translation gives CASSPTPELDTQYF.

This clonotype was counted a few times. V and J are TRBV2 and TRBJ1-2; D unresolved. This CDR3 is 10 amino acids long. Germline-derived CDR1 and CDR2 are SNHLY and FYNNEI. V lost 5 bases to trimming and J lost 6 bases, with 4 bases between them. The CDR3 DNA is TGTGCCAGCAGTTACAATGGCTACACCTTC. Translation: CASSYNGYTF.

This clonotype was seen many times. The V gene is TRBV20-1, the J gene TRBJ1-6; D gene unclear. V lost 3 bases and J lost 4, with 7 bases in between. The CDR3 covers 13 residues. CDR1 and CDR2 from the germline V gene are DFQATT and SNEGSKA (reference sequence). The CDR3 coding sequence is TGCAGTGCTAGGGAGGGATATAATTCACCCCTCCACTTT. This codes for CSAREGYNSPLHF.

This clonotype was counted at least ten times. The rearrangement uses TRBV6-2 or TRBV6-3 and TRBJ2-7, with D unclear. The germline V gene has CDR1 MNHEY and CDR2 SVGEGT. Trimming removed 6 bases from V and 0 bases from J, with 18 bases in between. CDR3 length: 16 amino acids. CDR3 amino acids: CASSPPARPNSYEQYF. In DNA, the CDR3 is TGTGCCAGCAGCCCACCCGCCAGGCCCAACTCCTACGAGCAGTACTTC.

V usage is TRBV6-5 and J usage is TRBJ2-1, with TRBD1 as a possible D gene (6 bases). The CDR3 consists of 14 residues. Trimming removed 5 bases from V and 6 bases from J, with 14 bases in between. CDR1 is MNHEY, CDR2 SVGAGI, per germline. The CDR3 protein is CASSPHRDINEQFF. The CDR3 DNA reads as TGTGCCAGCAGTCCCCACCGGGACATCAATGAGCAGTTCTTC.

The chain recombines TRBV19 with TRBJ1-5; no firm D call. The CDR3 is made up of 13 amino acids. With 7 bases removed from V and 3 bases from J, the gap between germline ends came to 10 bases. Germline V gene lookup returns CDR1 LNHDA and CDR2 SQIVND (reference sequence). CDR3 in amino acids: CASTPVHNQPQHF. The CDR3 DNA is TGTGCCAGTACTCCGGTTCACAATCAGCCCCAGCATTTT. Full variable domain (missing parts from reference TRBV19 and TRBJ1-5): DGGITQSPKYLFRKEGQNVTLSCEQNLNHDAMYWYRQDPGQGLRLIYYSQIVNDFQKGDIAEGYSVSREKKESFPLTVTSAQKNPTAFYLCASTPVHNQPQHFGDGTRLSIL.

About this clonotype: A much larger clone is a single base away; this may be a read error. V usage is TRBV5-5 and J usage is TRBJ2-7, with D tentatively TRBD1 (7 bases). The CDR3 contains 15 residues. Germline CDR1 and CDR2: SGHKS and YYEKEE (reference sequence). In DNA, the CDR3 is TGTGCCAGCAGGCTGGGGCGGGACAGCTCCTACGAGCGGTACTTC. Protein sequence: CASRLGRDSSYERYF.

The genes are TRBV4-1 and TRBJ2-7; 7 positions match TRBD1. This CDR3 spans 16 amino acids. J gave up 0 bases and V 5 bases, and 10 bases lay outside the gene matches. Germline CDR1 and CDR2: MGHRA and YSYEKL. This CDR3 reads CASSSLPGQLSYEQYF. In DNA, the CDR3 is TGCGCCAGCAGCTCCCTCCCGGGACAGCTCTCCTACGAGCAGTACTTC.

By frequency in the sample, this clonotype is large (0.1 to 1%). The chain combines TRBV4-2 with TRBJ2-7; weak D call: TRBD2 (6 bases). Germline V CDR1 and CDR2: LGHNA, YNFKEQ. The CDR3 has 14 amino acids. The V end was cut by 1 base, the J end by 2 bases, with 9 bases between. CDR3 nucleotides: TGTGCCAGCAGCCAAGGGACTACTACCTACGAGCAGTACTTC. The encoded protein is CASSQGTTTYEQYF.

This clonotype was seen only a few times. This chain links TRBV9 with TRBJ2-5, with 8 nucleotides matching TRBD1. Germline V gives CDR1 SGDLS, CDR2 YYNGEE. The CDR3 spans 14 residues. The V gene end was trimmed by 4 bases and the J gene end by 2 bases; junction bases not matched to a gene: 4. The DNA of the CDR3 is TGTGCCAGCAGCTTCGGGACAGGTCAAGAGACCCAGTACTTC. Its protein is CASSFGTGQETQYF.

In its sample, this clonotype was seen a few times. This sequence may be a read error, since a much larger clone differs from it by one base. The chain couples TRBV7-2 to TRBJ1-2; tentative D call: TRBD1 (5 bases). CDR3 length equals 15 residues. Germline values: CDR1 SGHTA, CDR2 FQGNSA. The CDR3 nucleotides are TGTGCCGGCAGCTTAGGGACGCCCAATCGTGAGGGCTACACCTTC. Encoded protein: CAGSLGTPNREGYTF. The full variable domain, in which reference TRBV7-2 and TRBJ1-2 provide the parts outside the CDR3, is GAGVSQSPSNKVTEKGKDVELRCDPISGHTALYWYRQSLGQGLEFLIYFQGNSAPDKSGLPSDRFSAERTGGSVSTLTIQRTQQEDSAVYLCAGSLGTPNREGYTFGSGTRLTVV.

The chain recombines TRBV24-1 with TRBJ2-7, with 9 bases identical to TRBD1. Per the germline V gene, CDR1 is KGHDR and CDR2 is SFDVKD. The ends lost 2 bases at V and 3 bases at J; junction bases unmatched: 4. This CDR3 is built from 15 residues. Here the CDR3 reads CATSDWTGVGYEQYF. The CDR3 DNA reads TGTGCCACCAGTGATTGGACAGGGGTTGGCTACGAGCAGTACTTC.

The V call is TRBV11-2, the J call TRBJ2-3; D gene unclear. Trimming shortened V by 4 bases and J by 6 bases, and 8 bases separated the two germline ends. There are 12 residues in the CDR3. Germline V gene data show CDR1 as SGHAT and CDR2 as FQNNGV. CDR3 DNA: TGTGCCAGCAGCTCAAGGTCTGATACGCAGTATTTT. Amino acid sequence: CASSSRSDTQYF. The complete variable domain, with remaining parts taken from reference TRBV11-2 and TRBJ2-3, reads EAGVAQSPRYKIIEKRQSVAFWCNPISGHATLYWYQQILGQGPKLLIQFQNNGVVDDSQLPKDRFSAERLKGVDSTLKIQPAKLEDSAVYLCASSSRSDTQYFGPGTRLTVL.

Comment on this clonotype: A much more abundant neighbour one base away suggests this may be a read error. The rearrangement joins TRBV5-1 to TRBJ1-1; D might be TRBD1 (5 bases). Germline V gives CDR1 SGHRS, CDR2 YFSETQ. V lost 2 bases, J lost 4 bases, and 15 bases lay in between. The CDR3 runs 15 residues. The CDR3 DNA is TGCGCCAGCAGCTTCAAGGGACTGGGGATCACTGAAGCTTTCTTT. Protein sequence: CASSFKGLGITEAFF.

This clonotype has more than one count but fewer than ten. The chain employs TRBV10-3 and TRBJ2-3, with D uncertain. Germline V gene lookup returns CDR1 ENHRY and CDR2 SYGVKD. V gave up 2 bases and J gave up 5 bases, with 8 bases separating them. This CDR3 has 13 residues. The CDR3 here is CAISEGDIDTQYF. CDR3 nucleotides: TGTGCCATCAGTGAGGGAGACATAGATACGCAGTATTTT.

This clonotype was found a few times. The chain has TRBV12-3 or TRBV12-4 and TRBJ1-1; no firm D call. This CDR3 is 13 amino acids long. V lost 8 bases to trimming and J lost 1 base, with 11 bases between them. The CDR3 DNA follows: TGTGCCAGCGAAACTCAGAGGAACACTGAAGCTTTCTTT. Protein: CASETQRNTEAFF.